Shown below are 4 T cell receptor beta chains from a single sample sequenced in a study of cytomegalovirus exposure and HLA in healthy donors. With 60 Vbeta and 13 Jbeta primers, the PCR was carried out. Sequenced by immunoSEQ multiplex PCR; TCRdb stores in-frame clones only, minus some. The sample is made up of some 120,000 clones, and the top ten hold under 3.5% of it. The sequenced sample consisted of PBMCs. Every receptor here comes from a man between 25 and 39 years old in good health and CMV-seronegative.

The genes are TRBV28 and TRBJ1-5; TRBD1 matches 9 bases. Trimming removed 9 bases from V and 2 bases from J; junction bases left unmatched: 8. The germline CDR1 and CDR2 sequences are MDHEN and SYDVKM. This CDR3 is 15 amino acids long. CDR3: CASEDRGSGNQPQHF. CDR3 sequence (DNA): TGTGCCAGTGAGGACAGGGGTTCTGGCAATCAGCCCCAGCATTTT.

The chain couples TRBV19 to TRBJ2-2, with D possibly matching TRBD1 (5 bases). Between the trimmed V and J ends, which lost 2 bases and 4 bases, there was a span of 11 bases. Germline V CDR1 and CDR2: LNHDA, SQIVND (reference sequence). CDR3 size: 15 residues. The CDR3 here is CASSIKGYPTGELFF. CDR3 nucleotides: TGTGCCAGTAGTATAAAGGGGTACCCCACCGGGGAGCTGTTTTTT.

The rearrangement links TRBV6-5 to TRBJ1-1; perhaps TRBD1 as D (5 bases). V was pared by 2 bases and J by 9 bases, with 22 bases between. CDR3 length: 16 residues. Germline V gene data show CDR1 as MNHEY and CDR2 as SVGAGI. CDR3 region: CASSYAIQAGERKAFF. The CDR3 nucleotides are TGTGCCAGCAGTTACGCAATACAGGCCGGCGAGAGGAAAGCTTTCTTT.

The V gene is TRBV7-3, the J gene TRBJ2-5, with 9 bases that match TRBD2. The J segment lost 5 bases and the V segment lost 2 bases, leaving 6 bases of the junction unmatched. This CDR3 region has 15 residues. Germline V CDR1 and CDR2: SGHTA, FQGTGA. The chain's CDR3 is CASSLAGGPGETQYF. DNA of the CDR3: TGTGCCAGCAGCTTAGCGGGAGGGCCAGGGGAGACCCAGTACTTC. The full variable domain, in which reference TRBV7-3 and TRBJ2-5 provide the parts outside the CDR3, is GAGVSQTPSNKVTEKGKYVELRCDPISGHTALYWYRQSLGQGPEFLIYFQGTGAADDSGLPNDRFFAVRPEGSVSTLKIQRTERGDSAVYLCASSLAGGPGETQYFGPGTRLLVL.